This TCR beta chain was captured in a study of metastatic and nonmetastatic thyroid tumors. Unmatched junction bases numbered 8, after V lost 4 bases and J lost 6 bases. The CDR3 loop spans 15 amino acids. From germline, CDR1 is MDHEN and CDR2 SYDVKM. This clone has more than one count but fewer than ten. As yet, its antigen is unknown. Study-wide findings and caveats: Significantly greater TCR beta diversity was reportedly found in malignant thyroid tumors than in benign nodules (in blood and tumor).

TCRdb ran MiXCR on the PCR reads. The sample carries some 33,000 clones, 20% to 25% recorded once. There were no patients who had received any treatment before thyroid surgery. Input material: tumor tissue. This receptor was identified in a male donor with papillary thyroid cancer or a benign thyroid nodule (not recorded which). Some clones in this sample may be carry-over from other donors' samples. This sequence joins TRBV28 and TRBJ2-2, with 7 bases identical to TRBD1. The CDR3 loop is CASSYGQAEAGELFF. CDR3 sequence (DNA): TGTGCCAGCAGTTACGGACAGGCAGAAGCCGGGGAGCTGTTTTTT.